This TCR beta chain was identified during a study of OX40 agonist ivuxolimab in advanced cancers. Study overall: Participants averaged approximately 65 years of age (range about 23 to 80) and were less than 85% male. It was permissible to have had prior anti-PD-1, anti-PD-L1 or anti-CTLA-4 therapy, and about 40% had some. General observations from the study: Partial responders receiving 0.1-3.0 mg/kg showed among the lowest clonal expansion.

Produced via immunoSEQ multiplex PCR; TCRdb's table is partial and in-frame only. The table lists some 82,000 clones, over 85% of them singletons. A remark on this clone: Its antigen is unidentified.

Germline V lookup: CDR1 MDHEN, CDR2 SYDVKM. V was pared by 4 bases and J by 4 bases, with 7 bases of the junction left unmatched. The CDR3 has 14 amino acids. The specimen comprised CD4+ or CD8+ T cells sorted from blood, sampled in a trial of the OX40 agonist ivuxolimab. The clonotype comes from an adult with an advanced solid tumor such as melanoma, head and neck, liver or kidney cancer. The chain uses TRBV28 and TRBJ2-7; 7 bases map to TRBD2. CDR3 DNA sequence: TGTGCCAGCAGTTATGGGGGAGGGCCGTACGAGCAGTACTTC. Its protein product is CASSYGGGPYEQYF.